This TCR beta chain is from a study of shared clonotypes between healthy human individuals. Study outcomes and limitations: Clonotype sharing levels among donors were expected to vary with sequencing depth. What limited the represented genetic and exposure-history diversity was the small number of donors.

The CDR3 is made up of 18 amino acids. Trimming at V came to 3 bases and at J to 2 bases, leaving 11 bases not matched to a gene. Germline V gene sequence: CDR1 SGHRS, CDR2 YFSETQ. As concerns this clone: Its antigen is still unknown.

Donors, healthy HIV-negative adults, lacked recent acute infections or vaccinations. Every contributor of samples was a Caucasian grown-up residing in Nashville, Tennessee. The assay was immunoSEQ multiplex PCR, and TCRdb's table has in-frame clones only and misses some. The profile covers over 2 million clones, with 85% to 95% appearing a single time and approximately 0.4% taken by the ten largest. The chain recombines TRBV5-1 with TRBJ1-4, with 9 bases fitting TRBD1. Input material: naive CD4+ T cells from PBMCs. Subset here: CD45RA+ positively selected. The sequence derives from a man aged 18 to 35 in good health. Some clones in this sample may be carry-over from other donors' samples. CDR3 sequence: CASSSSGTGRGTNEKLFF. DNA for the CDR3: TGCGCCAGCAGCTCCTCCGGGACAGGGAGAGGCACTAATGAAAAACTGTTTTTT.